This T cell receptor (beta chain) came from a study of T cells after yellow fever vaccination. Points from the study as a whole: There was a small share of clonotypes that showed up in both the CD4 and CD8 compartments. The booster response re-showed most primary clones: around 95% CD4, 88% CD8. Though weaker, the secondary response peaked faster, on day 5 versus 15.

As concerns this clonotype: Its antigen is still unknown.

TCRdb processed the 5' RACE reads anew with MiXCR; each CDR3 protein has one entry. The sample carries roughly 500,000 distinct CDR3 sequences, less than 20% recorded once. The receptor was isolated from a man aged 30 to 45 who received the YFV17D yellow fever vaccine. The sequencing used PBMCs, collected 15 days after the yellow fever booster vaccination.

CDR3 protein: CSVGGVNEKLFF. For the CDR3, the DNA is TGCAGCGTCGGGGGAGTTAATGAAAAACTGTTTTTT. This rearrangement joins TRBV29-1 to TRBJ1-4; the D gene is possibly TRBD1 (5 bases). The germline V gene encodes CDR1 SQVTM and CDR2 ANQGSEA. The CDR3 is 12 residues long. The ends were cut back, 6 bases at V and 4 bases at J, with 9 bases in the middle.